The 8 T cell receptor beta chains below all came from one sample that was sequenced in a study of post-analysis software for immune sequencing data. Overall study findings and caveats: TRBV5-6, TRBV5-1 and TRBV20-1 were among four or five TRBV segments more frequent in patients than controls.

Researchers reported that TCR beta cDNA libraries carried unique molecular identifiers. TCRdb itself ran the PCR reads through MiXCR, one entry per CDR3 protein. Counted here are 550,000 to 700,000 distinct CDR3 sequences, about 40% occurring once; the ten biggest clones make up about 1.5%. These TCRs are of unknown antigen specificity. Input material: blood. The receptors were sampled from a girl aged 5 to 17 with multiple sclerosis.

The rearrangement uses TRBV6-5 and TRBJ2-5; possible D gene TRBD1, 5 bases. The germline V gene encodes CDR1 MNHEY and CDR2 SVGAGI. The CDR3 totals 13 residues. Deletions cut 6 bases from V and 5 bases from J, with 13 bases between. The CDR3 sequence is CASSRPGLETQYF. The CDR3 DNA sequence: TGTGCCAGCAGCCGCCCAGGGCTGGAGACCCAGTACTTC.

This clonotype appeared a few times. The J gene is TRBJ2-7, the V gene TRBV12-3 or TRBV12-4; 11 nucleotides align to TRBD2. This CDR3 has 15 residues. V dropped 5 bases and J dropped 4; count of bases not matched to a gene: 7. The CDR3 nucleotides read TGTGCCAGCAGTAAAACTAGCGGGAGCGGATACGAGCAGTACTTC. This sequence encodes CASSKTSGSGYEQYF.

V and J are TRBV7-3 and TRBJ2-2; D not resolved. The CDR3 extends over 14 amino acids. Germline loops: CDR1 SGHTA, CDR2 FQGTGA. Trimming removed 5 bases at V and 4 bases at J, with 11 bases between. The CDR3 loop is CASSERPSTGELFF. The CDR3, as DNA: TGTGCCAGCAGCGAACGTCCCAGCACCGGGGAGCTGTTTTTT.

The rearrangement uses TRBV11-2 and TRBJ1-2; TRBD1 agrees at 12 bases. J gave up 3 bases and V 4 bases, and 12 bases lay outside the gene matches. The germline V gene encodes CDR1 SGHAT and CDR2 FQNNGV. This CDR3 is 18 amino acids long. The CDR3: CASSSPRDRGHNDYGYTF. CDR3 in DNA: TGTGCCAGCAGCTCCCCCCGGGACAGGGGGCATAACGACTATGGCTACACCTTC. The entire variable domain, with the rest obtained from reference TRBV11-2 and TRBJ1-2, is as follows: EAGVAQSPRYKIIEKRQSVAFWCNPISGHATLYWYQQILGQGPKLLIQFQNNGVVDDSQLPKDRFSAERLKGVDSTLKIQPAKLEDSAVYLCASSSPRDRGHNDYGYTFGSGTRLTVV.

This clonotype was observed a few times. This chain connects TRBV29-1 to TRBJ2-1; D is ambiguous. Germline CDR1 and CDR2: SQVTM and ANQGSEA. The CDR3 has 11 residues. Trimming took 5 bases from V and 9 from J, leaving 11 bases between them. The CDR3 DNA follows: TGCAGCGTTAAAAGGGTGACTGAGCAGTTCTTC. Encoded protein: CSVKRVTEQFF.

The chain couples TRBV7-2 to TRBJ1-4; D gene ambiguous. Per the germline V gene, CDR1 is SGHTA and CDR2 is FQGNSA. V lost 4 bases and J 10 bases, leaving 10 bases between the germline ends. CDR3 length equals 12 residues. The CDR3 spells CASSSPFGKLFF. CDR3 DNA: TGTGCCAGCAGCTCCCCTTTTGGAAAACTGTTTTTT.

The chain carries TRBV20-1 and TRBJ2-1, with 7 bases matching TRBD2. Germline V gives CDR1 DFQATT, CDR2 SNEGSKA (reference sequence). After removal of 2 bases from V and 9 bases from J, the junction contained 19 bases not matched to a gene. CDR3 length: 17 residues. As DNA, the CDR3 is TGCAGTGCTAGAAATCGAGAAGCTGCGGGAGTGTTTCTTGAGCAGTTCTTC. It specifies CSARNREAAGVFLEQFF.

This clonotype appeared once. V gene TRBV6-5 combines with J gene TRBJ1-1; D is unresolved. The CDR3 sequence is 13 residues long. Trimming stripped 6 bases from V and 0 bases from J, with 8 bases between. CDR1 is MNHEY, CDR2 SVGAGI, per germline. The CDR3 nucleotides are TGTGCCAGCAGCTACGTACTGAACACTGAAGCTTTCTTT. Protein: CASSYVLNTEAFF.